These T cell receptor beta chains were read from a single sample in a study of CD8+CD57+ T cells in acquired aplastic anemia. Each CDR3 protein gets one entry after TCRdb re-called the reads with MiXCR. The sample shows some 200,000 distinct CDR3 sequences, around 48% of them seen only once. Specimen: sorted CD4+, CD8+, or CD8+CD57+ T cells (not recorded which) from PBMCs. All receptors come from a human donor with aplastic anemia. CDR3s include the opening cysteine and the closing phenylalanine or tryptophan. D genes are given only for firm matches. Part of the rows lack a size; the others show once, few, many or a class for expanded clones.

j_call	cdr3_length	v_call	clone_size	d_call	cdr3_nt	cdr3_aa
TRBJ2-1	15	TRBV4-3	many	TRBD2	TGCGCCAGCAGCCAAACTAGCGGCTTCTACAATGAGCAGTTCTTC	CASSQTSGFYNEQFF
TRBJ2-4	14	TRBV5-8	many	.	TGTGCCAGCAGCAGGGAGGTAGCCAAAAACATTCAGTACTTC	CASSREVAKNIQYF
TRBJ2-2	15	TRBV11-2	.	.	TGTGCCAGCAGCGCCGGGCTAATATCTACCGGGGAGCTGGTTTTT	CASSAGLISTGELVF
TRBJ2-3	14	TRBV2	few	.	TGTGCCAGCAGTGGATACAGGGTGCCAGATACGCAGTATTTT	CASSGYRVPDTQYF
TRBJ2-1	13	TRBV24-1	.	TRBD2	TGTGCCACCAGCCCCGCGGGGGGAAGGGAGCAGTTCTTC	CATSPAGGREQFF
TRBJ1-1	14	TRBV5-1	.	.	TGCGCCAGCAGCCCCTTTCAGGGGAACACTGAAGCTTTCTTC	CASSPFQGNTEAFF
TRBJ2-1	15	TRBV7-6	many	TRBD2	TGTGCCAGCAGCAACCTAGCGGGGGGTTTCAATGAGCAGTTCTTC	CASSNLAGGFNEQFF
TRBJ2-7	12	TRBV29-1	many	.	TGCAGCGTTGGGGTGGGCTCCTACGAGCAGTACTTC	CSVGVGSYEQYF
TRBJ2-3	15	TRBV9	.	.	TGTGCCAGCAGCGTAATTGACGGGTACACAGATACGCAGTATTTT	CASSVIDGYTDTQYF
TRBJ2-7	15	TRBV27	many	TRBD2	TGTGCCAGCAGTGGGGCGATAGCGGGACACTACGAGCAGTACTTC	CASSGAIAGHYEQYF
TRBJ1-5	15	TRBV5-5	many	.	TGTGCCAGCAGCTGGCAGGGGAGAGCCAATCAGCCCCAGCATTTT	CASSWQGRANQPQHF
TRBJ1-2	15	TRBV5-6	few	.	TGTGCCAGCAGCCTTCTTGGGAAAACTAACTATGGCTACACCTTC	CASSLLGKTNYGYTF
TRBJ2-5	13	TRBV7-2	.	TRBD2	TGTGCCAGCAGCTCCGGACTAGTGGAGACCCAGTACTTC	CASSSGLVETQYF
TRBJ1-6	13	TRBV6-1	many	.	TGTGCCAGCAGTCCAGTAACCTATTCACCCCTCCACTTT	CASSPVTYSPLHF
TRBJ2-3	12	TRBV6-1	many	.	TGTGCCAGCCGACGCGGCGAAGATACGCAGTATTTT	CASRRGEDTQYF